The next 27 T cell receptor beta chains were all read from a single sample in a study of PD-1 blockade in classical Hodgkin lymphoma. Following autologous stem cell transplantation, relapse occurred in every patient, and exposure to brentuximab vedotin varied. Only in-frame clones appear in the TCRdb table, and some are missing; sequencing was by immunoSEQ multiplex PCR. This sample has 35,000 or so clones; roughly three quarters occur once, and the top ten carry 12% to 15%. Here the sequenced sample was peripheral blood mononuclear cells (PBMCs), taken before the second cycle of nivolumab. Every receptor here comes from a human donor with classical Hodgkin lymphoma.

On this clone: One end of the junction is discordant with germline, which a read error may explain. The rearrangement links TRBV6-5 to TRBJ2-2; 8 bases are a match to TRBD1. CDR3 size: 14 residues. The germline CDR1 and CDR2 sequences are MNHEY and SVGAGI. The CDR3 loop is CAISDRGNTGELFF. DNA of the CDR3: TGTGCCATCAGTGACAGGGGAAACACCGGGGAGCTGTTTTTT.

The rearrangement links TRBV2 to TRBJ1-1, with unresolved D. Germline-derived CDR1 and CDR2 are SNHLY and FYNNEI. Trimming removed 2 bases from V and 6 bases from J, with 13 bases in between. This CDR3 contains 14 residues. The CDR3 spells CASSEHSPGAEAFF. The CDR3 DNA follows: TGTGCCAGCAGTGAACATTCCCCCGGCGCTGAAGCTTTCTTT.

The V gene is TRBV28, the J gene TRBJ2-7, with D perhaps matching TRBD2 (6 bases). The germline V and J ends were trimmed by 4 bases and 2 bases, with 9 bases remaining between them. Germline V gives CDR1 MDHEN, CDR2 SYDVKM. The CDR3 is 13 residues long. The CDR3 DNA sequence: TGTGCCAGCAGTTCGGGACTTACCTACGAGCAGTACTTC. Protein product: CASSSGLTYEQYF.

In this sample, this clone turned up a few times. The chain combines TRBV6-1 with TRBJ1-2; 9 nucleotides agree with TRBD1. The CDR3 sequence is 14 residues long. V trimming: 8 bases; J trimming: 4 bases; junction bases outside the gene matches: 8. Germline V gives CDR1 MNHNS, CDR2 SASEGT. The CDR3 spells CASVNPTGGYGYTF. The CDR3 coding sequence is TGTGCCAGCGTAAACCCGACAGGGGGCTATGGCTACACCTTC.

This chain connects TRBV30 to TRBJ1-1; 7 bases are shared with TRBD1. The CDR3 spans 13 residues. The V segment lost 5 bases and the J segment 2 bases; nucleotides outside the gene matches: 5. CDR1 GTSNPN and CDR2 SVGIG come from the germline V gene (reference sequence). CDR3 bases: TGTGCCTGGGACAGGGCCGAAAACACTGAAGCTTTCTTT. This gives the protein CAWDRAENTEAFF.

The DNA for the CDR3 is TGTGCCAGCAGCTCTACCGGGACCGCGGGCAATGAGCAGTTCTTC. Its translation is CASSSTGTAGNEQFF. The chain couples TRBV7-2 to TRBJ2-1; D may correspond to TRBD1 or TRBD2 (5 bases each). Germline CDR1 and CDR2: SGHTA and FQGNSA. Trimming took 4 bases from V and 6 from J, leaving 16 bases between them. The CDR3 has 15 amino acids.

The CDR3 loop is CASSVEGSNFNEQYF. The CDR3 bases are TGTGCCAGCAGCGTAGAGGGCAGCAATTTCAACGAGCAGTACTTC. This chain connects TRBV9 to TRBJ2-7; D gene unclear. The CDR3 runs to 15 residues. Germline V CDR1 and CDR2: SGDLS, YYNGEE. V was shortened by 0 bases and J by 5 bases, with 15 bases between the two germline ends.

This clone appeared a few times. The V gene is TRBV6-5, the J gene TRBJ1-1; the D gene is possibly TRBD1 (5 bases). This CDR3 contains 15 residues. The germline V gene has CDR1 MNHEY and CDR2 SVGAGI. V lost 2 bases and J 3 bases, leaving 13 bases between the germline ends. The DNA for the CDR3 is TGTGCCAGCAGTTACACGGGGGGAAGGTACACTGAAGCTTTCTTT. Translation: CASSYTGGRYTEAFF.

The chain recombines TRBV7-9 with TRBJ2-7; maybe TRBD2 (5 bases). The CDR3 loop spans 12 amino acids. CDR1 is SEHNR, CDR2 FQNEAQ, per germline (reference sequence). V was pared by 7 bases and J by 4 bases, with 11 bases between. The CDR3 DNA reads TGTGCCAGCACCCGGGAAGGTTACGAGCAGTACTTC. Translated: CASTREGYEQYF.

The chain carries TRBV9 and TRBJ2-3; TRBD1 aligns across 9 bases. Germline trimming cut 6 bases from V and 1 base from J; bases unmatched to any gene: 12. The CDR3 has 17 amino acids. Germline V gene data show CDR1 as SGDLS and CDR2 as YYNGEE. CDR3: CASTKRGDRVRTDTQYF. DNA of the CDR3: TGTGCCAGCACCAAGAGAGGGGACAGGGTTCGCACAGATACGCAGTATTTT.

J is TRBJ2-6 and V is TRBV10-3; the D is unclear. V lost 6 bases and J lost 2, with 8 bases in between. This CDR3 contains 14 residues. Germline V gene lookup returns CDR1 ENHRY and CDR2 SYGVKD. This chain's CDR3 is CAIRHPPGANVLTF. CDR3 in DNA: TGTGCCATCAGGCATCCCCCTGGGGCCAACGTCCTGACTTTC.

The chain recombines TRBV19 with TRBJ1-2; D remains ambiguous. The CDR3 covers 13 residues. V was shortened by 6 bases and J by 4 bases, with 12 bases between the two germline ends. Germline V lookup: CDR1 LNHDA, CDR2 SQIVND (reference sequence). The CDR3 region has the DNA TGTGCCAGTAGAAAGAAAGGAAGCTATGGCTACACCTTC. It yields the protein CASRKKGSYGYTF.

This clone was seen a few times. The rearrangement uses TRBV28 and TRBJ2-1; TRBD2 is a possible D gene (5 bases). This CDR3 has 15 residues. V gave up 6 bases and J gave up 6 bases, with 18 bases separating them. From germline, CDR1 is MDHEN and CDR2 SYDVKM. CDR3 sequence (DNA): TGTGCCAGCAGACTCCCCTTAGGTGGGAGCAATGAGCAGTTCTTC. It yields the protein CASRLPLGGSNEQFF.

This sequence joins TRBV19 and TRBJ1-4; unclear D gene. The CDR3 length is 13 residues. Germline CDR1 is LNHDA and CDR2 is SQIVND (reference sequence). The V end lost 10 bases, the J end lost 4 bases, and 13 bases lay between the germline ends. The CDR3 nucleotides are TGTGCCACCACGTCCGTGGGTAATGAAAAACTGTTTTTT. Its protein is CATTSVGNEKLFF.

The V call is TRBV5-1, the J call TRBJ1-4; the D gene is possibly TRBD1 (6 bases). CDR1 SGHRS and CDR2 YFSETQ come from the germline V gene. The CDR3 spans 14 residues. Trimming took 0 bases from V and 8 from J, leaving 11 bases between them. The CDR3 is CASSLGPGDEKLFF. DNA for the CDR3: TGCGCCAGCAGCTTGGGACCAGGGGACGAAAAACTGTTTTTT. Full variable domain (outside the CDR3, taken from reference TRBV5-1 and TRBJ1-4): KAGVTQTPRYLIKTRGQQVTLSCSPISGHRSVSWYQQTPGQGLQFLFEYFSETQRNKGNFPGRFSGRQFSNSRSEMNVSTLELGDSALYLCASSLGPGDEKLFFGSGTQLSVL.

This clone appeared many times. This CDR3 is CASSLSAGGYGYTF. CDR3 in DNA: TGTGCCAGCAGTTTATCGGCAGGGGGCTATGGCTACACCTTC. The V call is TRBV28, the J call TRBJ1-2, with 7 bases fitting TRBD1. The junction had 3 bases not matched to a gene; V was cut back by 1 base and J by 4 bases. The CDR3 has 14 amino acids. Germline values: CDR1 MDHEN, CDR2 SYDVKM.

The chain links TRBV9 to TRBJ2-3; tentatively, D is TRBD1 (6 bases). This CDR3 comprises 15 residues. V was pared by 0 bases and J by 2 bases, with 10 bases between. Looked up from germline, CDR1 is SGDLS and CDR2 is YYNGEE. The CDR3: CASSVGGTITDTQYF. The DNA for the CDR3 is TGTGCCAGCAGCGTAGGGGGGACAATCACAGATACGCAGTATTTT.

In its sample, this clone was seen many times. The rearrangement joins TRBV11-2 to TRBJ1-1; the D gene is possibly TRBD1 (6 bases). Germline V gene data show CDR1 as SGHAT and CDR2 as FQNNGV. Trimming stripped 4 bases from V and 12 bases from J, with 18 bases between. The CDR3 runs to 13 residues. In nucleotides, the CDR3 is TGTGCCAGCAGCTATAGGGAGGGGGGGAGGTCTTTCTTT. This translates into CASSYREGGRSFF. The full variable domain, in which reference TRBV11-2 and TRBJ1-1 provide the parts outside the CDR3, is EAGVAQSPRYKIIEKRQSVAFWCNPISGHATLYWYQQILGQGPKLLIQFQNNGVVDDSQLPKDRFSAERLKGVDSTLKIQPAKLEDSAVYLCASSYREGGRSFFGQGTRLTVV.

The chain links TRBV5-1 to TRBJ2-7; 11 nucleotides match TRBD1. The germline V gene encodes CDR1 SGHRS and CDR2 YFSETQ. The J segment lost 5 bases and the V segment lost 3 bases, leaving 10 bases of the junction unmatched. CDR3 length: 16 residues. CDR3 amino acids: CASSYDPGQGAHEQYF. The CDR3 DNA is TGCGCCAGCAGCTACGATCCAGGACAGGGGGCTCACGAGCAGTACTTC.

This clone has only a few counts. This chain uses TRBV4-2 with TRBJ2-1, with D tentatively TRBD1 (6 bases). CDR1 LGHNA and CDR2 YNFKEQ come from the germline V gene. Between the trimmed V and J ends, which lost 1 base and 5 bases, there was a span of 9 bases. This CDR3 region has 14 residues. CDR3 nucleotide sequence: TGTGCCAGCAGCCAAGGCAGGGGTGACAATGAGCAGTTCTTC. Encoded protein: CASSQGRGDNEQFF.

This clone was seen a handful of times. The chain joins TRBV4-3 to TRBJ1-1, with D unclear. Germline loops: CDR1 LGHNA, CDR2 YSLEER. This CDR3 region has 15 residues. Trimming took off 2 bases at V and 0 bases at J, with 10 bases between the two ends. The CDR3 region is CASSQTHRVNTEAFF. DNA for the CDR3: TGCGCCAGCAGCCAAACCCACCGGGTGAACACTGAAGCTTTCTTT.

The V and J genes are TRBV15 and TRBJ1-6; no clear D gene. The CDR3 runs to 12 residues. Germline V gives CDR1 LNHNV, CDR2 YYDKDF (reference sequence). Trimming pared 1 base from V and 9 bases from J, leaving 4 bases between. In DNA form, the CDR3 reads TGTGCCACCAGCAGAGGTCTTTCACCCCTCCACTTT. Residues: CATSRGLSPLHF.

A remark on this clone: A read error may account for a junction end that differs from germline. The chain recombines TRBV11-2 with TRBJ2-1; TRBD2 aligns across 7 bases. This CDR3 spans 14 amino acids. Germline assignment: CDR1 SGHAT and CDR2 FQNNGV. CDR3 region: CASTLAGPYNEQFF. The CDR3 DNA reads TGTGCCAGCACCTTAGCGGGTCCCTACAATGAGCAGTTCTTC.

The V gene is TRBV11-2, the J gene TRBJ1-4, with 8 bases identical to TRBD1. The CDR3 consists of 14 residues. Germline assignment: CDR1 SGHAT and CDR2 FQNNGV. The V segment lost 3 bases and the J segment 5 bases; nucleotides outside the gene matches: 2. The CDR3 loop reads CASSFQGANEKLFF. CDR3 coding DNA: TGTGCCAGCAGCTTCCAGGGGGCCAATGAAAAACTGTTTTTT.

This clone has only a few counts. The rearrangement links TRBV7-9 to TRBJ2-2, with a weak D call TRBD2 (5 bases). Per the germline V gene, CDR1 is SEHNR and CDR2 is FQNEAQ (reference sequence). CDR3 length: 14 residues. Trimming removed 2 bases at V and 1 base at J, with 5 bases between. Written as DNA, the CDR3 is TGTGCCAGCAGCTTACGGGGGAACACCGGGGAGCTGTTTTTT. Amino acid sequence: CASSLRGNTGELFF. Full variable domain (outside the CDR3, taken from reference TRBV7-9 and TRBJ2-2): DTGVSQNPRHKITKRGQNVTFRCDPISEHNRLYWYRQTLGQGPEFLTYFQNEAQLEKSRLLSDRFSAERPKGSFSTLEIQRTEQGDSAMYLCASSLRGNTGELFFGEGSRLTVL.

Note on this clone: This specimen includes other DNA sequences encoding the same CDR3. The chain employs TRBV7-8 and TRBJ1-1; no firm D call. The CDR3 has 13 residues. The germline CDR1 and CDR2 sequences are SGHVS and FQNEAQ. V lost 0 bases and J lost 2, with 4 bases in between. The CDR3 DNA reads as TGTGCCAGCAGCTTAGCCAGAAACACTGAAGCTTTCTTT. It translates to CASSLARNTEAFF.

This clone occurred a few times. The chain recombines TRBV27 with TRBJ1-2; D is ambiguous. The CDR3 covers 14 residues. Germline V gene sequence: CDR1 MNHEY, CDR2 SMNVEV (reference sequence). Trimming took 5 bases from V and 2 from J, leaving 12 bases between them. This CDR3 reads CASSPDGGNYGYTF. Here the CDR3 DNA reads TGTGCCAGCAGTCCAGACGGTGGCAACTATGGCTACACCTTC.